The sample holds many counts of the clone carrying this TCR beta chain. Antigen unknown. RNA transcripts provided the source from which TCR beta CDR3 regions were amplified. With the HTBI primer set, the TCR CDR3 went through a first round of RT-PCR. Via MiXCR, TCRdb re-called the multiplex PCR reads, giving one row per CDR3 protein. The table records 450,000 to 550,000 distinct CDR3 sequences, 24% of them present only once. This record belongs to a study of T cells in Graves' hyperthyroidism and ophthalmopathy. In the study overall: Specimen type is peripheral blood, collected at initial diagnosis prior to any treatment.

The study, taken as a whole, reports: Peripheral blood also featured most of the thyroid clonotypes expanded above 0.001.

Ophthalmopathy patients showed a Clinical Activity Score of at least 3, NOSPECS grade of at least 4 and duration under 3 months. Researchers barred patients who had uncontrolled infection, other autoimmune disease, pregnancy or lactation. CDR3 length: 16 residues. The V gene's germline CDR1 is MRHNA and CDR2 SNTAGT. Trimming pared 2 bases from V and 0 bases from J, leaving 11 bases between. Sequencing was carried out using blood. This receptor was identified in a woman in her 30s with Graves' ophthalmopathy. V usage is TRBV6-4 and J usage is TRBJ1-3, with a possible D match to TRBD1 (6 bases). DNA for the CDR3: TGTGCCAGCAGTGACGTAGACAGGACCTCTGGAAACACCATATATTTT. This gives the protein CASSDVDRTSGNTIYF.